This TCR beta chain came from a study of response to subunit inactivated influenza vaccine. TCRdb recomputed calls from the RT-PCR reads with MiXCR, one row per CDR3 protein. The sample consists of 710,000 or so distinct CDR3 sequences, about a sixth of them appearing once. Trimming took 3 bases from V and 5 from J; bases not matched to a gene: 5. This CDR3 has 15 amino acids. Study-wide results and caveats: The authors put forward the suggestion that each seasonal influenza vaccination may bring in only a limited number of new T cells.

In the case of this clonotype: Its antigen is unidentified.

The TCR sequence derives from a man aged 45-65 years who received an inactivated influenza vaccine. The source material was PBMCs from blood, sampled approximately 13 days after vaccination. V is TRBV12-3 or TRBV12-4 and J is TRBJ2-3; TRBD2 matches 10 bases. The CDR3 region is CASSFLAGDGDTQYF. CDR3 bases: TGTGCCAGCAGTTTCCTAGCGGGAGATGGAGATACGCAGTATTTT.